This T cell receptor (beta chain) was observed in a study of PD-L1 blockade in urothelial cancer. The data were produced by immunoSEQ multiplex PCR, yet TCRdb's version contains in-frame clones alone and is incomplete. This sample has about 57,000 clones; more than 80% occur once, and the top ten carry 5.7%. In germline, CDR1 is MGHDK, CDR2 SYGVNS. The CDR3 spans 15 residues. The V gene lost 0 bases and the J gene lost 5 bases, with 13 bases spanning the gap. Sample time point: pretreatment peripheral blood. The TCR comes from a man aged 70 or older with urothelial cancer. Here the sequenced sample was PBMCs, taken around atezolizumab (anti-PD-L1) treatment. The gene calls are TRBV25-1 and TRBJ2-5; D perhaps matches TRBD2 (7 bases). The CDR3: CASSEYKGGGETQYF. CDR3 in DNA: TGTGCCAGCAGTGAATATAAGGGGGGAGGGGAGACCCAGTACTTC.